Listed below are T cell receptor beta chains from one sample, sequenced in a study of blood T cell repertoires in COVID-19. Sequencing used immunoSEQ multiplex PCR; TCRdb keeps in-frame clones, though not all of them. Of about 27,000 clones listed, approximately 90% are singletons. The sample was peripheral blood. These receptors were obtained from a human donor in a cohort sampled during active COVID-19. The CDR3 runs from the conserved cysteine through the conserved F or W. A D gene is named only where the DNA matches it firmly.

d_call j_call v_call cdr3_nt cdr3_aa
NA TRBJ1-5 TRBV5-5 TGTGCCAGCAGCCCACCAGGTAATGATCAGCCCCAGCATTTT CASSPPGNDQPQHF
TRBD2 TRBJ2-5 TRBV4-2 TGTGCCAGCAGCCGGAAGGGACTAGCGGGAGGGGGGGAGACCCAGTACTTC CASSRKGLAGGGETQYF
NA TRBJ2-3 TRBV5-6 TGTGCCAGCAGCTCGACAGGGAGGGATACGCAGTATTTT CASSSTGRDTQYF
NA TRBJ2-7 TRBV5-4 TGTGCCAGCAGCTTCCAAAACTCCTACGAGCAGTACTTC CASSFQNSYEQYF
TRBD2 TRBJ2-7 TRBV5-1 TGCGCCAGCAGGACGGCTAGCGGCTCCTACGAGCAGTACTTC CASRTASGSYEQYF
NA TRBJ1-2 TRBV7-9 TGTGCCAGCAGCTTCGGGCAGGGGAGCTATGGCTACACCTTC CASSFGQGSYGYTF
NA TRBJ1-2 TRBV5-4 TGTGCCAGCAGCAATAGACAGATCACTAACTATGGCTACACCTTC CASSNRQITNYGYTF
NA TRBJ1-3 TRBV19 TGTGCCAGTAGTCCCAAAGGGGGGGCTTCTGGAAACACCATATATTTT CASSPKGGASGNTIYF
TRBD2 TRBJ2-1 TRBV5-1 TGCGCCAGCAGCGGGACTAGCGGCAATGAGCAGTTCTTC CASSGTSGNEQFF
TRBD1 TRBJ1-4 TRBV5-4 TGTGCCAGCAGAGGGGGAAACGGGACAGGAGTTGAAAAACTGTTTTTT CASRGGNGTGVEKLFF
TRBD1 TRBJ2-1 TRBV9 TGTGCCAGCAGCGTCCACCCCGGGACAGGCCATTACAATGAGCAGTTCTTC CASSVHPGTGHYNEQFF
NA TRBJ1-1 TRBV18 TGTGCCAGCTCACAGGCGGTTAACACTGAAGCTTTCTTT CASSQAVNTEAFF
NA TRBJ2-5 TRBV27 TGTGCCAGCAGGTGGACAGCAGCTCAAGAGACCCAGTACTTC CASRWTAAQETQYF
NA TRBJ1-3 TRBV7-9 TGTGCCAGCAGCTTAGGGGGCGGAGACTCTGGAAACACCATATATTTT CASSLGGGDSGNTIYF
TRBD1 TRBJ2-5 TRBV5-4 TGTGCCAGCAGTAGACAGGGTGGGCGTGAGACCCAGTACTTC CASSRQGGRETQYF